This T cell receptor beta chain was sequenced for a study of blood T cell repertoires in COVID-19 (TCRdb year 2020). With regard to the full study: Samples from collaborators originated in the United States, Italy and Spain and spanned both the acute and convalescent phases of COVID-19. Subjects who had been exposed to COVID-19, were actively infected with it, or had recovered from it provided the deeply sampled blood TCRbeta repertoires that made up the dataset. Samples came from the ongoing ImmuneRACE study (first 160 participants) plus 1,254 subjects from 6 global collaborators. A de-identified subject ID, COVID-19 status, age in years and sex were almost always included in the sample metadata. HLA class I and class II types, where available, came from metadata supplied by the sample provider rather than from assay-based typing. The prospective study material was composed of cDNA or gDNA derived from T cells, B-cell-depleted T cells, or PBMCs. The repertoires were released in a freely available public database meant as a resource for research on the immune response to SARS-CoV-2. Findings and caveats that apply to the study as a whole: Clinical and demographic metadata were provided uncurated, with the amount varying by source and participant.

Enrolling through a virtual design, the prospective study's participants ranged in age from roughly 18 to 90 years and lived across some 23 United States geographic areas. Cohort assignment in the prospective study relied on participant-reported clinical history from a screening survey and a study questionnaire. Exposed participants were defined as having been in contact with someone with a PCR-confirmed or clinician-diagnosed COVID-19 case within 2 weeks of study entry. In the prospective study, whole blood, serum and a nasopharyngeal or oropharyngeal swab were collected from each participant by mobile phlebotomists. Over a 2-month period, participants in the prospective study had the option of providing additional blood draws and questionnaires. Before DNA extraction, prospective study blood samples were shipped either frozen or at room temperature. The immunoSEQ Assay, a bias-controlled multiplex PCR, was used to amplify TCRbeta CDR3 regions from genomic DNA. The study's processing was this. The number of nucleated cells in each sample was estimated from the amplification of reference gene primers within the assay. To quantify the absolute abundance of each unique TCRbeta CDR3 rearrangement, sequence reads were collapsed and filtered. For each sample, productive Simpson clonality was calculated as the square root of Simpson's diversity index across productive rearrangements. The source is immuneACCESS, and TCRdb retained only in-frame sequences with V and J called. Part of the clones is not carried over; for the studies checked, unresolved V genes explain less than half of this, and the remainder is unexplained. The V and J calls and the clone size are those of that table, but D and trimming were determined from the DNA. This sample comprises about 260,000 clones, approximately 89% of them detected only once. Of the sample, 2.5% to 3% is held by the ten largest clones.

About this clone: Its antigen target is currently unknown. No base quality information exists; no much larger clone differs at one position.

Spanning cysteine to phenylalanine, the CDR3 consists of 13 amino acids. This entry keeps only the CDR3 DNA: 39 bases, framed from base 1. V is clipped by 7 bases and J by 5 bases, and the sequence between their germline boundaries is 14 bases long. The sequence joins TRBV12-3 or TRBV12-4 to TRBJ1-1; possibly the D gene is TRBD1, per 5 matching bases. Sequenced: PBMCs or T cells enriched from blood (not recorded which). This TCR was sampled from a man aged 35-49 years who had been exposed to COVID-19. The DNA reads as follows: TGTGCCAGCAAAAAGCTCGGGGGGACTGAAGCTTTCTTT. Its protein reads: CASKKLGGTEAFF.